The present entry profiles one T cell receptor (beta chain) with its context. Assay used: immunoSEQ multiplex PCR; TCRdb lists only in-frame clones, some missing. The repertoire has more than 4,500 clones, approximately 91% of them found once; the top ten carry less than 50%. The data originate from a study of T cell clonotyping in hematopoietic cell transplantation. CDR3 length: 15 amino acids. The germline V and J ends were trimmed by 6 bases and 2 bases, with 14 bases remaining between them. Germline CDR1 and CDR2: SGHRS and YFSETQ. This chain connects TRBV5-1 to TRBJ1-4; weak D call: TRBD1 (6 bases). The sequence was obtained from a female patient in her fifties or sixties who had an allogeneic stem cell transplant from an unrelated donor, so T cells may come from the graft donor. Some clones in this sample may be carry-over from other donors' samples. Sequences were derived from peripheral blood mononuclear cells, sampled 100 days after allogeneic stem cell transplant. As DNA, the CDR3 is TGCGCCAGCACACAGGGAAGGGGCACTAATGAAAAACTGTTTTTT. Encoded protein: CASTQGRGTNEKLFF.